These T cell receptor beta chains were read from a single sample in a study of shared clonotypes between healthy human individuals. TCRdb's table, derived via immunoSEQ multiplex PCR, lists solely in-frame clones and lacks some. The sample consists of under 1,900,000 clones, roughly 98.5% of them appearing once. The sequenced sample consisted of naive CD4+ T cells sorted from blood. These receptor sequences come from a man aged 25-40 years in good health. Both conserved end residues are part of each CDR3. A D gene is named only where the DNA matches it firmly. Expanded clones get a size class; other rows say once, few or many, or leave the size out.

D,size,V,J,CDR3,DNA
.,.,TRBV21-1,TRBJ2-7,CASSKVTRGYEQYF,TGTGCCAGCAGCAAAGTTACTAGGGGTTACGAGCAGTACTTC
TRBD1,.,TRBV5-6,TRBJ1-1,CASSPTGSPIHEAFF,TGTGCCAGCAGCCCGACAGGGAGCCCCATCCATGAAGCTTTCTTT
.,.,TRBV12-5,TRBJ2-1,CASGLGWQGLNEQFF,TGTGCTAGTGGTTTGGGATGGCAGGGGCTGAATGAGCAGTTCTTC
TRBD1,once,TRBV27,TRBJ2-5,CASSSYRGTGVQETQYF,TGTGCCAGCAGTTCTTACAGAGGGACAGGGGTCCAAGAGACCCAGTACTTC
TRBD2,once,TRBV7-9,TRBJ2-7,CASSSGLAGIYEQYF,TGTGCCAGCAGCTCTGGACTAGCGGGAATCTACGAGCAGTACTTC
TRBD2,.,TRBV30,TRBJ2-1,CAWSVRVAGAYNEQFF,TGTGCCTGGAGTGTTAGAGTAGCGGGAGCCTACAATGAGCAGTTCTTC
TRBD1,.,TRBV11-2,TRBJ2-5,CASSLGQGRARETQYF,TGTGCCAGCAGCTTAGGACAGGGGAGAGCGAGAGAGACCCAGTACTTC
.,.,TRBV25-1,TRBJ1-1,CASSGDLGPRTAAFF,TGTGCCAGCAGTGGGGACCTTGGACCTAGGACAGCCGCTTTCTTT
.,.,TRBV9,TRBJ2-1,CASSVLDSPLLYNEQFF,TGTGCCAGCAGCGTATTGGACTCCCCTCTACTCTACAATGAGCAGTTCTTC
.,.,TRBV9,TRBJ2-3,CASSPWGRSTDTQYF,TGTGCCAGCAGCCCTTGGGGGCGTAGCACAGATACGCAGTATTTT
.,.,TRBV7-6,TRBJ2-2,CASSPGQAGELFF,TGTGCCAGCAGCCCTGGGCAGGCCGGGGAGCTGTTTTTT
.,.,TRBV2,TRBJ2-7,CASSITQGSEQYF,TGTGCCAGCAGTATTACTCAGGGTTCCGAGCAGTACTTC
.,.,TRBV18,TRBJ2-3,CASSPTRGAYPISTHTQYF,TGTGCCAGCTCACCCACGAGGGGAGCGTATCCTATAAGCACACATACGCAGTATTTT
.,.,TRBV29-1,TRBJ2-1,CSVVATSSYNEQFF,TGCAGCGTTGTTGCCACGAGCTCCTACAATGAGCAGTTCTTC
.,once,TRBV7-9,TRBJ1-3,CASSTPDSGNTIYF,TGTGCCAGCAGCACTCCGGACTCTGGAAACACCATATATTTT
.,once,TRBV18,TRBJ1-3,CASSQPGRNSGNTIYF,TGTGCCAGCTCACAACCGGGACGCAACTCTGGAAACACCATATATTTT
TRBD1,.,TRBV28,TRBJ1-2,CASSWDRMVGYTF,TGTGCCAGCAGTTGGGACAGGATGGTTGGCTACACCTTC
.,.,TRBV29-1,TRBJ1-1,CSVESTQASEAFF,TGCAGCGTTGAATCGACCCAAGCGTCTGAAGCTTTCTTT
TRBD2,.,TRBV5-1,TRBJ2-1,CASSLRASGSNEQFF,TGCGCCAGCAGCTTGCGCGCTAGCGGGAGTAATGAGCAGTTCTTC
.,.,TRBV20-1,TRBJ1-3,CSARSGNTIYF,TGCAGTGCTAGGTCTGGAAACACCATATATTTT
TRBD2,.,TRBV10-2,TRBJ2-5,CASSLLTSGRETQYF,TGCGCCAGCAGTCTCTTGACTAGCGGGAGGGAGACCCAGTACTTC
TRBD1,.,TRBV30,TRBJ2-7,CAWSVLRTGPYEQYF,TGTGCCTGGAGTGTACTGAGGACAGGGCCTTACGAGCAGTACTTC
TRBD2,.,TRBV7-9,TRBJ2-1,CASSLDPLAGIYNEQFF,TGTGCCAGCAGCTTAGACCCGCTAGCGGGGATTTACAATGAGCAGTTCTTC
TRBD2,.,TRBV10-3,TRBJ2-3,CAISESVAGVDTQYF,TGTGCCATCAGTGAGTCGGTAGCGGGGGTAGATACGCAGTATTTT
.,.,TRBV11-2,TRBJ2-1,CASRAPGRRDNEQFF,TGTGCCAGCAGAGCGCCGGGACGGAGGGACAATGAGCAGTTCTTC
.,once,TRBV11-2,TRBJ2-5,CASSLTFTRNRIQETQYF,TGTGCCAGCAGCTTAACATTTACTAGAAACCGGATCCAAGAGACCCAGTACTTC
TRBD2,.,TRBV7-3,TRBJ2-7,CASGKREGHEQYF,TGTGCCAGCGGCAAGCGGGAGGGCCACGAGCAGTACTTC
.,.,TRBV19,TRBJ2-7,CASRQGSSYEQYF,TGTGCCAGTCGCCAGGGGTCCTCCTACGAGCAGTACTTC
TRBD2,.,TRBV7-2,TRBJ2-1,CASSFGLAGGYNEQFF,TGTGCCAGCAGCTTCGGACTAGCGGGAGGGTACAATGAGCAGTTCTTC
.,.,TRBV29-1,TRBJ2-1,CSVGVGLVSYNEQFF,TGCAGCGTTGGGGTGGGTTTGGTATCCTACAATGAGCAGTTCTTC
.,.,TRBV7-9,TRBJ2-7,CASSPRTAIEVEQYF,TGTGCCAGCAGCCCACGGACAGCCATCGAGGTGGAGCAGTACTTC
TRBD2,.,TRBV7-9,TRBJ2-7,CASSSIGEGSYEQYF,TGTGCCAGCAGCTCTATAGGGGAGGGATCCTACGAGCAGTACTTC
.,.,TRBV6-1,TRBJ2-3,CASSDWTGTDTQYF,TGTGCCAGCAGTGATTGGACAGGCACAGATACGCAGTATTTT
TRBD1,.,TRBV28,TRBJ2-1,CASSSPTGPSYNEQFF,TGTGCCAGCAGCAGCCCGACAGGGCCGTCCTACAATGAGCAGTTCTTC
TRBD2,.,TRBV2,TRBJ2-1,CASRLAGVFDEQFF,TGTGCCAGCAGACTAGCGGGAGTATTCGATGAGCAGTTCTTC